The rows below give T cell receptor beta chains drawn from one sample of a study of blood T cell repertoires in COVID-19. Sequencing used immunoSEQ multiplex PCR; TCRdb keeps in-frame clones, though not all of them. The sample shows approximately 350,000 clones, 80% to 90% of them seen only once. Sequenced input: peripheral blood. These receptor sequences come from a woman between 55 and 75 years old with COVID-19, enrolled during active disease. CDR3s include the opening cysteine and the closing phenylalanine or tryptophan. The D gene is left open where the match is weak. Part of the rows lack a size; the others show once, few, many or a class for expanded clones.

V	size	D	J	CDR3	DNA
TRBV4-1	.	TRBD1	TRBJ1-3	CASSQLRGGNTIYF	TGCGCCAGCAGCCAACTCAGGGGGGGAAACACCATATATTTT
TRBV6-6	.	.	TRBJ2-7	CASSNPTSGLYEQYF	TGTGCCAGCAGTAACCCTACTTCAGGACTCTACGAGCAGTACTTC
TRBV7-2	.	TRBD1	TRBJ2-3	CASSLESTGATDTQYF	TGTGCCAGCAGCTTAGAGTCTACAGGGGCGACAGATACGCAGTATTTT
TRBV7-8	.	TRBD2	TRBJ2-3	CASSIGLAGTDTQYF	TGTGCCAGCAGCATCGGACTAGCGGGTACAGATACGCAGTATTTT
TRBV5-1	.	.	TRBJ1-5	CASSSGLSNQPQHF	TGCGCCAGCAGCTCCGGACTGAGCAATCAGCCCCAGCATTTT
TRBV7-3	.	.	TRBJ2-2	CASSLSTGSTGELFF	TGTGCCAGCAGCTTATCCACAGGGAGTACCGGGGAGCTGTTTTTT
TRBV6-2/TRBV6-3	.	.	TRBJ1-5	CASSYVINQPQHF	TGTGCCAGCAGTTACGTAATCAATCAGCCCCAGCATTTT
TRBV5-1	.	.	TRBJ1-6	CASSLAEAADNTNSPLHF	TGCGCCAGCAGCTTGGCCGAGGCTGCGGACAATACAAATTCACCCCTCCACTTT
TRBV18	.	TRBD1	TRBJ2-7	CASSPFTGDIAYEQYF	TGTGCCAGCTCACCATTCACAGGGGATATTGCCTACGAGCAGTACTTC
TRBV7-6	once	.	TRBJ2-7	CASSGGGDEQYF	TGTGCCAGCAGCGGTGGGGGCGACGAGCAGTACTTC
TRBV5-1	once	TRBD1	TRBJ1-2	CASSLSDRGLGGYTF	TGCGCCAGCAGCCTATCGGACAGGGGGCTAGGTGGCTACACCTTC
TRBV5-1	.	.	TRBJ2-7	CASSRFTGTYEQYF	TGCGCCAGCAGCCGATTTACAGGTACCTACGAGCAGTACTTC
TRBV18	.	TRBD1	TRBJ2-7	CASSPGDRDEQYF	TGTGCCAGCTCACCAGGGGACAGGGACGAGCAGTACTTC
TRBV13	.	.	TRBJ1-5	CASSLGGGNQPQHF	TGTGCCAGCAGCTTGGGGGGAGGCAATCAGCCCCAGCATTTT
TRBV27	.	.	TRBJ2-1	CASSSSDSSAEQFF	TGTGCCAGCAGTTCCTCGGACTCATCCGCTGAGCAGTTCTTC
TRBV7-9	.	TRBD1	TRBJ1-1	CASSQRQGDTEAFF	TGTGCCAGCAGCCAGAGACAGGGGGACACTGAAGCTTTCTTT
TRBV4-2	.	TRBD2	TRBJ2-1	CASSQGGGGFYNEQFF	TGTGCCAGCAGCCAAGGGGGCGGGGGATTCTACAATGAGCAGTTCTTC
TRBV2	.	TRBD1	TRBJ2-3	CASRLTGGWDTQYF	TGTGCCAGCAGATTGACAGGGGGCTGGGATACGCAGTATTTT
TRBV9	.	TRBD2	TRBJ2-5	CASSVGPGGSLVQETQYF	TGTGCCAGCAGCGTAGGGCCGGGGGGTAGTTTAGTTCAAGAGACCCAGTACTTC
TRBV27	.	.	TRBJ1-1	CASSLTGRGGTEAFF	TGTGCCAGCAGTTTGACCGGACGGGGGGGCACTGAAGCTTTCTTT
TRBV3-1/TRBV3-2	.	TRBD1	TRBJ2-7	CASSPGGYEQYF	TGTGCCAGCAGCCCAGGGGGCTACGAGCAGTACTTC
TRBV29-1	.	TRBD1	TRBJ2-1	CSVYRDRGTNEQFF	TGCAGCGTGTACCGGGACAGGGGAACTAATGAGCAGTTCTTC
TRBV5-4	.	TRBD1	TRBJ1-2	CASSADRRSYGYTF	TGTGCCAGCAGCGCGGACAGGCGCTCCTATGGCTACACCTTC
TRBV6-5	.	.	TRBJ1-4	CASSYSGGGEKLFF	TGTGCCAGCAGTTACTCGGGGGGTGGTGAAAAACTGTTTTTT
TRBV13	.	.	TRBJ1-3	CASSLDGRGGRDSGNTIYF	TGTGCCAGCAGCTTAGACGGCCGGGGTGGTCGGGACTCTGGAAACACCATATATTTT
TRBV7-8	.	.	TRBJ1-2	CASSLVGGPNYGYTF	TGTGCCAGCAGCTTAGTGGGGGGGCCCAACTATGGCTACACCTTC
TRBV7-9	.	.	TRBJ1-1	CASSRLTEAFF	TGTGCCAGCAGCCGACTCACTGAAGCTTTCTTT
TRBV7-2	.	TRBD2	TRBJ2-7	CASRAGSGAYEQYF	TGTGCCAGCAGGGCAGGGAGCGGGGCCTACGAGCAGTACTTC
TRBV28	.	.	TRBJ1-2	CASSPQGGSYGYTF	TGTGCCAGCAGTCCACAGGGCGGATCCTATGGCTACACCTTC
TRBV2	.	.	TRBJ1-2	CASSDSGYGYTF	TGTGCCAGCAGTGATTCGGGTTATGGCTACACCTTC
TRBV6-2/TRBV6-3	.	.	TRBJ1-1	CASSYMNTEAFF	TGTGCCAGCAGTTATATGAACACTGAAGCTTTCTTT
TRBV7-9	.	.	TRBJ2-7	CASSSTGHPFYF	TGTGCCAGCAGCTCCACAGGACATCCTTTCTACTTC
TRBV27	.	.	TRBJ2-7	CASSPQGDEQYF	TGTGCCAGCAGTCCACAGGGAGACGAGCAGTACTTC
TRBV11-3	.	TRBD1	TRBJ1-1	CASSPGQMNTEAFF	TGTGCCAGCAGCCCGGGACAGATGAACACTGAAGCTTTCTTT
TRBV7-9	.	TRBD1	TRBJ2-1	CASPGQGSYNEQFF	TGTGCCAGTCCGGGACAGGGGTCCTACAATGAGCAGTTCTTC
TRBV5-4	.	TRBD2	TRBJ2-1	CASSLGASGGQALYNEQFF	TGTGCCAGCAGCTTAGGGGCTAGCGGGGGGCAAGCCCTCTACAATGAGCAGTTCTTC
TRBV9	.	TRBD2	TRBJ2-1	CASSVAPNREGYNEQFF	TGTGCCAGCAGCGTAGCCCCAAACCGGGAGGGATACAATGAGCAGTTCTTC
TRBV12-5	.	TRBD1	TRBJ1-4	CASGPGQGREKLFF	TGTGCTAGTGGACCGGGACAGGGTCGAGAAAAACTGTTTTTT
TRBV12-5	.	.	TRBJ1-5	CASGPAVGQGQPQHF	TGTGCTAGTGGTCCAGCAGTGGGGCAAGGACAGCCCCAGCATTTT
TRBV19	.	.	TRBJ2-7	CASSISGVVNYEQYF	TGTGCCAGTAGTATATCCGGGGTCGTTAACTACGAGCAGTACTTC
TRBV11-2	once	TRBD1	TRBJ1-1	CASSHHGQGTEAFF	TGTGCCAGCAGCCACCATGGACAGGGAACCGAGGCTTTCTTT
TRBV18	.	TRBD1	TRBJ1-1	CASSPSAGGPKNTEAFF	TGTGCCAGCTCACCCTCAGCAGGGGGACCCAAGAACACTGAAGCTTTCTTT
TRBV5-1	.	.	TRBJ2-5	CASSSQGTSETQYF	TGCGCCAGCAGCTCCCAAGGGACAAGCGAGACCCAGTACTTC
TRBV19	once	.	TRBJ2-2	CASSTMDRGRTGELFF	TGTGCCAGTAGTACTATGGACAGAGGACGCACCGGGGAGCTGTTTTTT